The 30 T cell receptor beta chains below come from one sample, sequenced in a study of cytomegalovirus exposure and HLA in healthy donors. PCR primers comprised 60 Vbeta and 13 Jbeta primers. TCRdb's copy holds only in-frame clones and misses some; the assay was immunoSEQ multiplex PCR. This listing includes 150,000 to 250,000 clones. The sequenced material came from PBMCs. The receptor source for this set is a boy aged 5-17 years in good health and CMV-seronegative.

The chain employs TRBV30 and TRBJ2-1; D is possibly TRBD1 (6 bases). The CDR3 has 14 residues. CDR1 GTSNPN and CDR2 SVGIG come from the germline V gene (reference sequence). Between the trimmed V and J ends, which lost 3 bases and 3 bases, there was a span of 12 bases. Here the CDR3 reads CAWRAGDVYNEQFF. The CDR3, as DNA: TGTGCCTGGAGAGCAGGGGATGTCTACAATGAGCAGTTCTTC.

The chain uses TRBV7-9 and TRBJ2-7; 8 bases fit TRBD1. With 5 bases clipped from V and 0 bases from J, the junction kept 18 bases outside the gene matches. The germline gives CDR1 SEHNR, CDR2 FQNEAQ (reference sequence). This CDR3 is 19 amino acids long. The CDR3 DNA sequence: TGTGCCAGCAGCACCCGACAGGGGCGCTCACTCGGAGCCTCCTACGAGCAGTACTTC. This gives the protein CASSTRQGRSLGASYEQYF.

V usage is TRBV5-1 and J usage is TRBJ2-1; 8 bases are a match to TRBD1. The CDR3 length is 18 residues. Trimming removed 0 bases from V and 1 base from J; junction bases left unmatched: 9. Germline V gene lookup returns CDR1 SGHRS and CDR2 YFSETQ. CDR3 DNA: TGCGCCAGCAGCTTGGGGGCAGGGGGCGGTCGGTCCTACAATGAGCAGTTCTTC. Translating it yields CASSLGAGGGRSYNEQFF.

The chain carries TRBV4-2 and TRBJ1-1, with D maybe TRBD1 (5 bases). Germline CDR1 and CDR2: LGHNA and YNFKEQ. The CDR3 length is 15 residues. The V end was cut by 4 bases, the J end by 5 bases, with 17 bases between. CDR3 residues: CASSPRQSMGTEAFF. Written as DNA, the CDR3 is TGTGCCAGCAGCCCCCGACAGTCGATGGGGACTGAAGCTTTCTTT.

The chain combines TRBV30 with TRBJ2-3, with D maybe TRBD1 (5 bases). This CDR3 contains 15 residues. The ends were cut back, 3 bases at V and 0 bases at J, with 13 bases in the middle. CDR1 is GTSNPN, CDR2 SVGIG, per germline (reference sequence). DNA of the CDR3: TGTGCCTGGAGCACCACAGGATCTAGCACAGATACGCAGTATTTT. It specifies CAWSTTGSSTDTQYF.

The rearrangement links TRBV6-1 to TRBJ1-1; 11 bases align to TRBD1. Per germline, CDR1 MNHNS and CDR2 SASEGT. V shed 8 bases, J shed 4 bases, and the junction held 6 bases outside the gene matches. The CDR3 length is 14 residues. The chain's CDR3 is CASSGQGAGTEAFF. The CDR3 DNA follows: TGTGCCAGCTCCGGACAGGGGGCGGGCACTGAAGCTTTCTTT.

This rearrangement joins TRBV6-1 to TRBJ2-7; D gene unclear. V lost 6 bases, J lost 2 bases, and 8 bases lay in between. Germline CDR1 is MNHNS and CDR2 is SASEGT. The CDR3 has 12 amino acids. CDR3: CASRQLPYEQYF. The CDR3 DNA is TGTGCCAGCAGACAGCTCCCCTACGAGCAGTACTTC.

The chain employs TRBV7-6 and TRBJ2-1; 11 bases line up with TRBD2. CDR3 size: 14 residues. V lost 5 bases and J lost 7; bases outside the gene matches: 4. Germline V gene sequence: CDR1 SGHVS, CDR2 FNYEAQ. The CDR3 DNA reads as TGTGCCAGCAGCCTTAGCGGGGGGGCAAATGAGCAGTTCTTC. Translation: CASSLSGGANEQFF.

The genes are TRBV11-2 and TRBJ2-5; TRBD1 matches 12 bases. Germline V CDR1 and CDR2: SGHAT, FQNNGV. This CDR3 contains 16 residues. Germline trimming cut 3 bases from V and 4 bases from J; bases unmatched to any gene: 6. CDR3 coding DNA: TGTGCCAGCAGCTTTAGTGGGACAGGGGGCGTAGAGACCCAGTACTTC. It is translated as CASSFSGTGGVETQYF.

This rearrangement joins TRBV29-1 to TRBJ2-2; TRBD1 matches at 7 bases. This CDR3 contains 14 residues. CDR1 is SQVTM and CDR2 is ANQGSEA in the germline V gene. The V and J ends lost 2 bases and 4 bases, in that order; junction bases with no gene match: 4. The DNA of the CDR3 is TGCAGCGTTGAACCCGGGACAGCCACCGGGGAGCTGTTTTTT. It is translated as CSVEPGTATGELFF.

A word on this clone: Other nucleotide sequences from this sample produce the same CDR3. This chain joins TRBV5-1 and TRBJ2-5, with D tentatively TRBD2 (6 bases). The germline V and J ends were trimmed by 2 bases and 0 bases, with 8 bases remaining between them. The germline CDR1 and CDR2 sequences are SGHRS and YFSETQ. The CDR3 has 14 amino acids. CDR3 protein: CASSFGGYQETQYF. The CDR3 coding sequence is TGCGCCAGCAGCTTTGGGGGGTACCAAGAGACCCAGTACTTC.

CDR3 nucleotides: TGTGCCAGTAGTTATGGCGGGGGGACTAGCACAGATACGCAGTATTTT. Translation: CASSYGGGTSTDTQYF. The chain carries TRBV19 and TRBJ2-3; 8 bases map to TRBD2. Trimming at V came to 5 bases and at J to 0 bases, leaving 7 bases not matched to a gene. Germline CDR1 and CDR2: LNHDA and SQIVND (reference sequence). The CDR3 has 16 amino acids.

As regards this clone: The junction departs from the called germline gene at one end, perhaps through a read error. CDR3 in amino acids: CASSWDRDSEVFF. CDR3 nucleotide sequence: TGTGCCAGCAGCTGGGACCGGGACAGTGAAGTTTTCTTT. The V gene is TRBV7-8, the J gene TRBJ1-1, with TRBD1 matching 7 bases. CDR3 length: 13 amino acids. The V gene's germline CDR1 is SGHVS and CDR2 FQNEAQ. The entire variable domain, with the rest obtained from reference TRBV7-8 and TRBJ1-1, is as follows: GAGVSQSPRYKVAKRGQDVALRCDPISGHVSLFWYQQALGQGPEFLTYFQNEAQLDKSGLPSDRFFAERPEGSVSTLKIQRTQQEDSAVYLCASSWDRDSEVFFGQGTRLTVV.

This chain connects TRBV5-4 to TRBJ1-2; D gene unclear. Germline values: CDR1 SGHNT, CDR2 YYREEE (reference sequence). Trimming cost V 0 bases and J 7 bases, with 22 bases left between them. CDR3 length equals 17 residues. The CDR3 loop is CASSLVFFTGDKAGYTF. The CDR3 DNA reads TGTGCCAGCAGCTTGGTTTTTTTTACCGGGGATAAGGCTGGCTACACCTTC.

The V gene is TRBV7-8, the J gene TRBJ1-2, with 9 positions matching TRBD1. CDR3 size: 16 residues. Germline V gene data show CDR1 as SGHVS and CDR2 as FQNEAQ. V shed 4 bases, J shed 4 bases, and the junction held 10 bases outside the gene matches. In nucleotides, the CDR3 is TGTGCCAGCAGCTCCTCTGGGACAGGGATTGGCTATGGCTACACCTTC. This gives the protein CASSSSGTGIGYGYTF.

This rearrangement joins TRBV7-3 to TRBJ1-3, with a tentative D call TRBD1 (6 bases). The germline CDR1 and CDR2 sequences are SGHTA and FQGTGA. V lost 3 bases and J lost 4, with 10 bases in between. The CDR3 is made up of 14 amino acids. The CDR3 loop is CASSFGTSGNTIYF. Here the CDR3 DNA reads TGTGCCAGCAGCTTTGGGACATCGGGAAACACCATATATTTT.

Regarding this clone: Other nucleotide sequences in the sample specify the same CDR3. This chain connects TRBV7-9 to TRBJ2-7; perhaps TRBD1 as D (6 bases). Germline CDR1 SEHNR, CDR2 FQNEAQ (reference sequence). V dropped 5 bases and J dropped 2 bases, with 10 bases sitting between them. This CDR3 is 13 amino acids long. The CDR3 DNA reads as TGTGCCAGCAGCCCTAGGGACACCTACGAGCAGTACTTC. Translating gives CASSPRDTYEQYF. Full variable domain (remainder filled in from reference TRBV7-9 and TRBJ2-7): DTGVSQNPRHKITKRGQNVTFRCDPISEHNRLYWYRQTLGQGPEFLTYFQNEAQLEKSRLLSDRFSAERPKGSFSTLEIQRTEQGDSAMYLCASSPRDTYEQYFGPGTRLTVT.

This chain uses TRBV6-5 with TRBJ1-1; D not resolved. Germline CDR1 MNHEY, CDR2 SVGAGI. The CDR3 sequence is 15 residues long. V lost 7 bases to trimming and J lost 6 bases, with 21 bases between them. The CDR3 DNA reads TGTGCCAGCACCCCCCGTGGGAGGGTTTGGCCTGAAGCTTTCTTT. Translated: CASTPRGRVWPEAFF.

The chain employs TRBV6-6 and TRBJ1-5, with a possible D match to TRBD1 (6 bases). The CDR3 extends over 15 amino acids. Trimming left V 5 bases short and J 4 bases short, with 15 bases between. Looked up from germline, CDR1 is MNHNY and CDR2 is SVGAGI (reference sequence). The CDR3 DNA reads TGTGCCAGCAGTGAGGGACACCGGACAAATCAGCCCCAGCATTTT. Its translation: CASSEGHRTNQPQHF.

The V and J genes are TRBV19 and TRBJ1-1; a possible D gene is TRBD1 (6 bases). The CDR3 covers 14 residues. Trimming pared 6 bases from V and 6 bases from J, leaving 17 bases between. Germline V gene sequence: CDR1 LNHDA, CDR2 SQIVND (reference sequence). This CDR3 reads CASRMTGRDAEAFF. CDR3 nucleotides: TGTGCCAGTAGGATGACAGGTCGGGACGCTGAAGCTTTCTTT. The full variable domain, with the rest looked up from reference TRBV19 and TRBJ1-1, is DGGITQSPKYLFRKEGQNVTLSCEQNLNHDAMYWYRQDPGQGLRLIYYSQIVNDFQKGDIAEGYSVSREKKESFPLTVTSAQKNPTAFYLCASRMTGRDAEAFFGQGTRLTVV.

The chain joins TRBV30 to TRBJ2-7; 7 nucleotides match TRBD2. V lost 1 base to trimming and J lost 0 bases; unmatched junction nucleotides: 0. This CDR3 has 13 residues. Per germline, CDR1 GTSNPN and CDR2 SVGIG (reference sequence). This CDR3 is CAWSGGSSYEQYF. The CDR3 bases are TGTGCCTGGAGTGGCGGGAGCTCCTACGAGCAGTACTTC.

Comment on this clone: A junction end diverges from the germline sequence, so it may reflect a read error. The chain recombines TRBV19 with TRBJ1-1; D might be TRBD1 (6 bases). The CDR3 consists of 12 residues. The germline V gene has CDR1 LNHDA and CDR2 SQIVND (reference sequence). The CDR3 sequence is CASTGLNTEAFF. The CDR3 coding sequence is TGTGCAAGTACAGGGCTGAACACTGAAGCTTTCTTT.

The rearrangement links TRBV4-2 to TRBJ2-2, with unresolved D. The germline V and J ends were trimmed by 2 bases and 4 bases, with 8 bases remaining between them. Germline assignment: CDR1 LGHNA and CDR2 YNFKEQ. The CDR3 has 14 amino acids. The CDR3, as DNA: TGTGCCAGCAGCCAATCCCCTAGCACCGGGGAGCTGTTTTTT. This encodes CASSQSPSTGELFF.

The CDR3 coding sequence is TGTGCCAGCAGCGTAGAAAGAGGCGGGGGGCCGCCCCGGGAGCTGTTTTTT. This sequence encodes CASSVERGGGPPRELFF. The genes are TRBV9 and TRBJ2-2; 8 nucleotides match TRBD2. CDR1 SGDLS and CDR2 YYNGEE come from the germline V gene. The V and J ends lost 0 bases and 9 bases, in that order; junction bases with no gene match: 13. The CDR3 loop spans 17 amino acids.

The chain joins TRBV5-1 to TRBJ1-6; TRBD1 is a possible D gene (5 bases). Germline values: CDR1 SGHRS, CDR2 YFSETQ. The V gene lost 0 bases and the J gene lost 4 bases, with 17 bases spanning the gap. This CDR3 is built from 18 residues. CDR3 residues: CASSLDGGALLYNSPLHF. DNA for the CDR3: TGCGCCAGCAGCTTGGATGGAGGGGCCCTCCTTTATAATTCACCCCTCCACTTT.

The chain joins TRBV11-2 to TRBJ2-5, with 8 bases lining up with TRBD2. Per the germline V gene, CDR1 is SGHAT and CDR2 is FQNNGV. The CDR3 is 15 amino acids. V shed 6 bases, J shed 5 bases, and the junction held 11 bases outside the gene matches. The CDR3, as DNA: TGTGCCAGCAGTATTCGCGGGGGGTCCCGGGAGACCCAGTACTTC. Its translation: CASSIRGGSRETQYF.

CDR3: CASSSGQINSPLHF. DNA of the CDR3: TGTGCCAGCAGCTCAGGACAGATTAATTCACCCCTCCACTTT. The chain is built from TRBV5-4 and TRBJ1-6, with D maybe TRBD1 (6 bases). V was cut by 3 bases and J by 6 bases, with 10 bases left in between. CDR1 SGHNT and CDR2 YYREEE come from the germline V gene (reference sequence). The length of the CDR3 is 14 residues.

The chain links TRBV5-1 to TRBJ1-1; D may be TRBD1 (5 bases). Germline V gene data show CDR1 as SGHRS and CDR2 as YFSETQ. The CDR3 has 14 amino acids. V was pared by 5 bases and J by 1 base, with 12 bases between. The DNA of the CDR3 is TGCGCCAGCAGTCCGGGTGGGGCGAACACTGAAGCTTTCTTT. Protein product: CASSPGGANTEAFF. Supplemented by reference TRBV5-1 and TRBJ1-1, the full variable domain reads KAGVTQTPRYLIKTRGQQVTLSCSPISGHRSVSWYQQTPGQGLQFLFEYFSETQRNKGNFPGRFSGRQFSNSRSEMNVSTLELGDSALYLCASSPGGANTEAFFGQGTRLTVV.

This CDR3 is CASSVATGVETQYF. CDR3 DNA sequence: TGTGCCAGCAGCGTAGCTACAGGGGTCGAGACCCAGTACTTC. The chain has TRBV9 and TRBJ2-5, with 7 bases fitting TRBD1. This CDR3 comprises 14 residues. Trimming took 0 bases from V and 5 from J; bases not matched to a gene: 4. Germline lookup yields CDR1 SGDLS and CDR2 YYNGEE.

The chain combines TRBV15 with TRBJ1-2; D is possibly TRBD1 (5 bases). V lost 0 bases and J 2 bases, leaving 13 bases between the germline ends. The CDR3 totals 16 residues. Germline lookup yields CDR1 LNHNV and CDR2 YYDKDF (reference sequence). The CDR3 loop reads CATSRDRGKVNYGYTF. The CDR3 bases are TGTGCCACCAGCAGAGATAGGGGTAAAGTGAACTATGGCTACACCTTC.